Listed below are T cell receptor beta chains from one sample, sequenced in a study of identical twins. From the 5' RACE reads, TCRdb called clonotypes with MiXCR, one entry per CDR3 protein. The sample lists approximately 890,000 distinct CDR3 sequences; 9% to 15% were seen once. This same sample was also part of a study on yellow fever vaccine responses in identical twins.

Material for sequencing was PBMCs. These receptors all stem from a woman aged 18-35 years in good health. Both conserved end residues are part of each CDR3. D genes are given only for firm matches. Clone size, where shown, is once, few, many, or a class for clones that have expanded.

D gene,V gene,J gene,clone size,CDR3 protein,CDR3 DNA
.,TRBV7-6,TRBJ2-5,few,CASSWGPQETQYF,TGTGCCAGCAGCTGGGGACCCCAAGAGACCCAGTACTTC
.,TRBV20-1,TRBJ2-1,few,CSASVWESSPLGEQFF,TGCAGTGCTAGTGTGTGGGAGTCCTCCCCGCTGGGTGAGCAGTTCTTC
.,TRBV10-2,TRBJ2-1,few,CASVDYNEQFF,TGCGCCAGCGTTGATTACAATGAGCAGTTCTTC
TRBD2,TRBV12-3/TRBV12-4,TRBJ2-5,few,CATRSGGETQYF,TGTGCCACCAGGTCGGGGGGAGAGACCCAGTACTTC
TRBD2,TRBV12-3/TRBV12-4,TRBJ2-1,many,CASSSTPGLSNEQFF,TGTGCCAGCAGTTCGACACCGGGACTATCTAATGAGCAGTTCTTC
.,TRBV4-1,TRBJ2-2,.,CASSQDPRDRNTGELFF,TGCGCCAGCAGCCAAGATCCGCGGGATCGGAACACCGGGGAGCTGTTTTTT
TRBD1,TRBV18,TRBJ2-5,.,CASSPPFWSRGQWKETQYF,TGTGCCAGCTCACCACCGTTTTGGAGCAGGGGGCAGTGGAAAGAGACCCAGTACTTC
.,TRBV29-1,TRBJ2-7,.,CSVGGRLSYEQYF,TGCAGCGTGGGGGGAAGGCTGTCCTACGAGCAGTACTTC
.,TRBV15,TRBJ2-1,many,CATSRDPQIYNEQFF,TGTGCCACCAGCAGAGATCCCCAGATCTACAATGAGCAGTTCTTC
.,TRBV5-1,TRBJ2-3,.,CASSWERSGTDTQYF,TGCGCCAGCAGCTGGGAGCGAAGCGGCACAGATACGCAGTATTTT
.,TRBV28,TRBJ2-1,.,CASKFGGIFGGYEQFF,TGTGCCAGCAAGTTTGGGGGGATCTTTGGGGGATATGAGCAGTTCTTC
.,TRBV11-2,TRBJ2-5,few,CASSSWGRSETQYF,TGTGCCAGCAGCTCATGGGGGAGGTCCGAGACCCAGTACTTC
.,TRBV4-1,TRBJ2-5,many,CASSLQAGDTETQYF,TGCGCCAGCAGCCTCCAAGCCGGGGATACGGAGACCCAGTACTTC
TRBD2,TRBV4-1,TRBJ2-3,.,CASSLIAGDTDTQYF,TGCGCCAGCAGCCTAATAGCGGGGGACACAGATACGCAGTATTTT
TRBD1,TRBV29-1,TRBJ2-2,few,CSVESDRGIGELFF,TGCAGCGTTGAAAGCGACAGGGGAATCGGGGAGCTGTTTTTT
TRBD1,TRBV29-1,TRBJ1-1,few,CSGRQGNTEAFF,TGCAGCGGGCGACAGGGCAACACTGAAGCTTTCTTT
.,TRBV27,TRBJ1-3,few,CASSLGAGAGNTIYF,TGTGCCAGCAGTTTAGGTGCAGGGGCTGGAAACACCATATATTTT
.,TRBV28,TRBJ2-1,few,CASRRRMSYNEQFF,TGTGCCAGCAGGAGGCGGATGTCCTACAATGAGCAGTTCTTC
.,TRBV6-2/TRBV6-3,TRBJ1-6,.,CASSYSKGNSPLHF,TGTGCCAGCAGTTACTCGAAGGGGAATTCACCCCTCCACTTT
TRBD2,TRBV4-1,TRBJ2-7,many,CASSSPTSRGRYEQYF,TGCGCCAGCAGCTCCCCGACTAGCCGTGGTCGCTACGAGCAGTACTTC
TRBD1,TRBV5-1,TRBJ1-1,few,CASSLRVSGRGRDTEAFF,TGCGCCAGCAGCTTGAGGGTCTCGGGCAGGGGGCGCGACACTGAAGCTTTCTTT
TRBD1,TRBV10-3,TRBJ1-5,few,CATVPGQGVNQPQHF,TGTGCCACGGTACCAGGACAGGGCGTCAATCAGCCCCAGCATTTT
.,TRBV10-1,TRBJ1-1,.,CASSESPWGNTEAFF,TGCGCCAGCAGTGAGTCACCCTGGGGGAACACTGAAGCTTTCTTT
.,TRBV3-1,TRBJ2-2,.,CATCLGGVRINTGELFF,TGTGCCACCTGCCTCGGGGGTGTACGGATTAACACCGGGGAGCTGTTTTTT
.,TRBV15,TRBJ2-5,many,CATSRDLVRETQYF,TGTGCCACCAGCAGAGATTTAGTCCGGGAGACCCAGTACTTC
TRBD2,TRBV28,TRBJ2-7,few,CASSFSGTSGLYEQYF,TGTGCCAGCAGTTTTTCCGGGACTAGCGGGTTGTACGAGCAGTACTTC
TRBD2,TRBV9,TRBJ2-7,many,CASSVDPSGSYEQYF,TGTGCCAGCAGCGTAGATCCTAGCGGGAGCTACGAGCAGTACTTC
.,TRBV5-5,TRBJ2-7,.,CASSPFLRADSYEQYF,TGTGCCAGCAGCCCGTTCCTTCGGGCCGACTCCTACGAGCAGTACTTC
.,TRBV4-2,TRBJ2-5,few,CASSRERQTSETQYF,TGTGCCAGCAGCCGAGAGCGTCAAACCAGCGAGACCCAGTACTTC
TRBD1,TRBV15,TRBJ2-5,few,CATSRRDSLRETQYF,TGTGCCACCAGCAGGAGGGACAGTTTAAGGGAGACCCAGTACTTC
TRBD1,TRBV7-9,TRBJ2-5,many,CASSTQTGVKETQYF,TGTGCCAGCAGCACCCAGACAGGGGTCAAAGAGACCCAGTACTTC
TRBD1,TRBV6-1,TRBJ1-2,few,CASTGQGAFYGYTF,TGTGCCAGCACTGGACAGGGGGCTTTCTATGGCTACACCTTC
.,TRBV7-8,TRBJ2-7,.,CASSLGGTRRYEQYF,TGTGCCAGCAGCTTAGGAGGAACAAGAAGATACGAGCAGTACTTC
.,TRBV12-3/TRBV12-4,TRBJ1-4,many,CASSLGHRPNEKLFF,TGTGCCAGCAGTTTAGGGCACAGACCTAATGAAAAACTGTTTTTT
.,TRBV7-8,TRBJ2-1,many,CASSLAWGRVGEQFF,TGTGCCAGCAGCTTAGCATGGGGGCGGGTCGGTGAGCAGTTCTTC
TRBD1,TRBV14,TRBJ2-2,.,CASRAGQGNTGELFF,TGTGCCAGCAGAGCCGGACAGGGGAACACCGGGGAGCTGTTTTTT
TRBD2,TRBV5-4,TRBJ2-1,.,CASSFSLAGAEQFF,TGTGCCAGCAGCTTTTCACTAGCGGGGGCTGAGCAGTTCTTC
TRBD1,TRBV5-8,TRBJ2-2,.,CASSLVFTGQPPGELFF,TGTGCCAGCAGCTTGGTATTTACGGGACAGCCACCGGGGGAGCTGTTTTTT
.,TRBV9,TRBJ2-1,many,CASSGPYNEQFF,TGTGCCAGCAGCGGTCCCTACAATGAGCAGTTCTTC
TRBD2,TRBV7-8,TRBJ2-1,few,CASSPPTSYLRYEQFF,TGTGCCAGCAGCCCCCCGACTAGCTATTTACGCTATGAGCAGTTCTTC
TRBD1,TRBV6-5,TRBJ2-1,.,CASSYWDRGQDEQFF,TGTGCCAGCAGTTACTGGGACAGGGGGCAGGATGAGCAGTTCTTC
TRBD1,TRBV28,TRBJ2-3,.,CASSFGNRGYTDTQYF,TGTGCCAGCAGTTTTGGCAACAGGGGATACACAGATACGCAGTATTTT
.,TRBV9,TRBJ1-5,few,CASSGGTSDQPQHF,TGTGCCAGCAGCGGCGGGACTAGCGATCAGCCCCAGCATTTT
.,TRBV5-1,TRBJ1-1,few,CASSLDSGNTEAFF,TGCGCCAGCAGCTTAGACAGCGGGAACACTGAAGCTTTCTTT
.,TRBV7-7,TRBJ2-5,many,CASSLNGQSQETQYF,TGTGCCAGCAGCTTAAATGGGCAGAGCCAAGAGACCCAGTACTTC
.,TRBV29-1,TRBJ2-6,many,CSVGQPNVLTF,TGCAGCGTTGGGCAACCCAACGTCCTGACTTTC
.,TRBV20-1,TRBJ1-5,many,CSASRGLGGNQPQHF,TGCAGTGCTAGTCGGGGGCTTGGGGGCAATCAGCCCCAGCATTTT
.,TRBV19,TRBJ2-1,.,CASSIVRGHGSYNEQFF,TGTGCCAGTAGTATAGTACGGGGGCATGGATCCTACAATGAGCAGTTCTTC
.,TRBV19,TRBJ2-1,.,CASSSAAGSEQFF,TGTGCCAGTAGCTCAGCGGCGGGTAGTGAGCAGTTCTTC
TRBD1,TRBV7-9,TRBJ1-1,.,CASSPRTGALNTEAFF,TGTGCCAGCAGCCCTAGGACAGGGGCACTCAACACTGAAGCTTTCTTT
TRBD2,TRBV14,TRBJ2-1,many,CASSPLAGGREQFF,TGTGCCAGCAGCCCACTAGCGGGAGGGCGAGAGCAGTTCTTC
TRBD1,TRBV27,TRBJ1-5,few,CASRSLSRGVQPQHF,TGTGCCAGCAGAAGCCTTTCCAGGGGGGTTCAGCCCCAGCATTTT
.,TRBV20-1,TRBJ2-1,.,CSARWRVEGYNEQFF,TGCAGTGCTAGGTGGCGGGTGGAGGGGTACAATGAGCAGTTCTTC